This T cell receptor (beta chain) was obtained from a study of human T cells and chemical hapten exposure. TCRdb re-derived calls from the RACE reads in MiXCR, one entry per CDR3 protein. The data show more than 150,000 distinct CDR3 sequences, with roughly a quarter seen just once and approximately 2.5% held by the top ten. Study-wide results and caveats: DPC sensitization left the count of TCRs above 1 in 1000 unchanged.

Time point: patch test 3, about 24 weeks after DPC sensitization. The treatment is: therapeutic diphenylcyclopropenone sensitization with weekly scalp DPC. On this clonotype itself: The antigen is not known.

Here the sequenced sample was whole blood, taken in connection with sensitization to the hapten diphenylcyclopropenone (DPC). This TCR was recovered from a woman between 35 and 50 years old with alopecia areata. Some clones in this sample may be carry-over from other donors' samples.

The CDR3 is CASSLAGGANVLTF. The CDR3 bases are TGTGCCAGCAGTTTAGCGGGCGGGGCCAACGTCCTGACTTTC. V usage is TRBV12-3 or TRBV12-4 and J usage is TRBJ2-6; D is uncertain. Deletions cut 0 bases from V and 4 bases from J, with 4 bases between. The length of the CDR3 is 14 residues.